One and the same sample provided the 26 T cell receptor beta chains below, sequenced in a study of T cells in Graves' hyperthyroidism and ophthalmopathy. Regions amplified from RNA transcripts were the TCR beta CDR3 regions. With the HTBI primer set, the TCR CDR3 went through a first round of RT-PCR. Via MiXCR, TCRdb re-called the multiplex PCR reads, giving one row per CDR3 protein. The sample lists 300,000 to 450,000 distinct CDR3 sequences; approximately 14% were seen once. Material for sequencing was blood. Every receptor here comes from a woman aged 55-70 years with Graves' hyperthyroidism.

This clonotype was seen at least ten times. This chain joins TRBV29-1 and TRBJ1-2, with D possibly TRBD1 on 5 matching bases. The CDR3 covers 13 residues. V gave up 3 bases and J gave up 4 bases, with 12 bases separating them. CDR1 is SQVTM and CDR2 is ANQGSEA in the germline V gene. CDR3 residues: CSVDPGEGYGYTF. The CDR3 DNA reads as TGCAGCGTTGATCCGGGGGAGGGCTATGGCTACACCTTC.

The sample holds many counts of this clonotype. CDR3 sequence (DNA): TGTGCCAGCAGCTTAGATAGGCAGGGTTCTGGCTACACCTTC. Translated, it gives CASSLDRQGSGYTF. The V call is TRBV11-2, the J call TRBJ1-2, with D possibly TRBD1 on 5 matching bases. Germline V lookup: CDR1 SGHAT, CDR2 FQNNGV. The V and J ends lost 0 bases and 7 bases respectively, with 12 bases between them. The CDR3 consists of 14 residues.

In this sample, this clonotype turned up a few times. As DNA, the CDR3 is TGTGCCGTGCGGGACAGCTCCTACGAGCAGTACTTC. Its protein product is CAVRDSSYEQYF. The chain joins TRBV10-3 to TRBJ2-7, with D maybe TRBD1 (7 bases). CDR1 and CDR2 from the germline V gene are ENHRY and SYGVKD. V gave up 11 bases and J gave up 0 bases, with 11 bases separating them. The CDR3 sequence is 12 residues long.

This clonotype was found many times. The J gene is TRBJ2-5, the V gene TRBV2, with D tentatively TRBD1 (6 bases). The germline V and J ends were trimmed by 4 bases and 3 bases, with 9 bases remaining between them. From germline, CDR1 is SNHLY and CDR2 FYNNEI. CDR3 length equals 13 residues. CDR3 amino acids: CASSARQEETQYF. CDR3 nucleotides: TGTGCCAGCAGTGCCCGACAGGAAGAGACCCAGTACTTC.

This clonotype was counted only a few times. The V and J genes are TRBV5-5 and TRBJ1-1, with TRBD1 as a possible D gene (6 bases). V was pared by 1 base and J by 3 bases, with 13 bases between. Germline V gene sequence: CDR1 SGHKS, CDR2 YYEKEE (reference sequence). This CDR3 has 15 residues. CDR3 coding DNA: TGTGCCAGCAGCTTGAAGGGGGTTGGGGACACTGAAGCTTTCTTT. It yields the protein CASSLKGVGDTEAFF.

This clonotype was counted at least ten times. This rearrangement joins TRBV12-3 or TRBV12-4 to TRBJ1-3; D is possibly TRBD1 (5 bases). This CDR3 has 16 amino acids. Trimming cost V 6 bases and J 1 base, with 16 bases left between them. Here the CDR3 reads CASRSTQGRSGNTIYF. The DNA of the CDR3 is TGTGCCAGCAGATCCACCCAGGGACGGTCTGGAAACACCATATATTTT.

The V gene is TRBV6-1, the J gene TRBJ2-1; possibly TRBD1 for D (5 bases). In germline, CDR1 is MNHNS, CDR2 SASEGT. CDR3 length: 13 amino acids. The V gene lost 5 bases and the J gene lost 8 bases, with 13 bases spanning the gap. CDR3: CASSRQRKHEQFF. CDR3 coding DNA: TGTGCCAGCAGTCGACAGAGAAAGCATGAGCAGTTCTTC.

This clonotype was counted ten times or more. The chain recombines TRBV20-1 with TRBJ2-1; D is ambiguous. V lost 5 bases to trimming and J lost 2 bases, with 10 bases between them. In germline, CDR1 is DFQATT, CDR2 SNEGSKA (reference sequence). The CDR3 covers 13 residues. CDR3 protein: CSALRHPYNEQFF. CDR3 bases: TGCAGTGCTCTCCGACACCCCTACAATGAGCAGTTCTTC.

About this clonotype: This clone may be a read error of a much larger clone one base away. The chain has TRBV7-9 and TRBJ2-3; the D gene is possibly TRBD2 (7 bases). Germline lookup yields CDR1 SEHNR and CDR2 FQNEAQ (reference sequence). This CDR3 has 17 amino acids. V dropped 4 bases and J dropped 0 bases, with 17 bases sitting between them. The CDR3 loop is CASSSRGGAGSTDTQYF. CDR3 DNA: TGTGCCAGCAGCTCTCGAGGGGGGGCAGGGAGCACAGATACGCAGTATTTT.

V usage is TRBV7-9 and J usage is TRBJ1-3; D unclear. The V and J ends lost 1 base and 0 bases respectively, with 13 bases between them. The CDR3 length is 17 residues. Per germline, CDR1 SEHNR and CDR2 FQNEAQ (reference sequence). CDR3 in amino acids: CASSLGAAPSSGNTIYF. The CDR3, as DNA: TGTGCCAGCAGCTTAGGGGCGGCCCCAAGCTCTGGAAACACCATATATTTT.

This clonotype was found many times. J is TRBJ2-3 and V is TRBV9; D call uncertain. CDR1 is SGDLS, CDR2 YYNGEE, per germline. This CDR3 is built from 14 residues. The germline V and J ends were trimmed by 0 bases and 0 bases, with 5 bases remaining between them. Here the CDR3 reads CASSVVGSTDTQYF. The CDR3 DNA reads as TGTGCCAGCAGCGTAGTTGGGAGCACAGATACGCAGTATTTT.

This clonotype has ten or more counts. The chain has TRBV4-1 and TRBJ2-3; 7 bases map to TRBD2. The CDR3 is 15 residues long. Trimming cost V 1 base and J 2 bases; bases outside gene matches: 3. Germline V gene data show CDR1 as MGHRA and CDR2 as YSYEKL. The CDR3 is CASSQGTSHTDTQYF. The CDR3 DNA reads TGCGCCAGCAGCCAAGGGACTAGTCACACAGATACGCAGTATTTT.

This clonotype was seen repeatedly, ten times or more. J is TRBJ1-1 and V is TRBV28; D unclear. Germline V gene sequence: CDR1 MDHEN, CDR2 SYDVKM. The CDR3 sequence is 15 residues long. The germline V and J ends were trimmed by 4 bases and 3 bases, with 15 bases remaining between them. The CDR3 loop reads CASSSRPKWDTEAFF. For the CDR3, the DNA is TGTGCCAGCAGTTCGCGACCCAAATGGGACACTGAAGCTTTCTTT.

This clonotype was observed at least ten times. The chain links TRBV12-5 to TRBJ2-3; D is tentatively TRBD1 or TRBD2 (5 bases each). The length of the CDR3 is 14 residues. Between the trimmed V and J ends, which lost 7 bases and 1 base, there was a span of 12 bases. Germline CDR1 and CDR2: LGHNT and FRNRAP. The CDR3, as DNA: TGTGCTAGTGCCCTGGGGGTGGGCACAGATACGCAGTATTTT. Protein: CASALGVGTDTQYF.

In this sample, this clonotype turned up many times. V is TRBV2 and J is TRBJ1-4; D call uncertain. Trimming cost V 6 bases and J 13 bases, with 15 bases left between them. This CDR3 is 12 amino acids long. CDR1 is SNHLY and CDR2 is FYNNEI in the germline V gene. DNA for the CDR3: TGTGCCAGCAGCCCTGGAGTGGGCATACTGTTTTTT. Residues: CASSPGVGILFF.

This clonotype came up many times. The rearrangement joins TRBV12-3 or TRBV12-4 to TRBJ2-7, with D possibly matching TRBD1 (6 bases). V was clipped by 5 bases and J by 2 bases, with 13 bases between them. The CDR3 totals 14 residues. CDR3 residues: CASSLPGVPYEQYF. The CDR3 bases are TGTGCCAGCAGTCTTCCAGGGGTCCCCTACGAGCAGTACTTC.

This clonotype was observed a few times. The chain joins TRBV3-1 to TRBJ2-4; D is unresolved. This CDR3 is 17 amino acids long. CDR1 is LGHDT, CDR2 YNNKEL, per germline (reference sequence). V shed 0 bases and J shed 0 bases, with 12 bases lying between them. CDR3 bases: TGTGCCAGCAGCCAAGATTCCACTTTTCTAGCCAAAAACATTCAGTACTTC. Translated, it gives CASSQDSTFLAKNIQYF. Full variable domain (rest looked up from reference TRBV3-1 and TRBJ2-4): DTAVSQTPKYLVTQMGNDKSIKCEQNLGHDTMYWYKQDSKKFLKIMFSYNNKELIINETVPNRFSPKSPDKAHLNLHINSLELGDSAVYFCASSQDSTFLAKNIQYFGAGTRLSVL.

The V gene is TRBV20-1, the J gene TRBJ2-2; tentative D call: TRBD2 (5 bases). Germline loops: CDR1 DFQATT, CDR2 SNEGSKA (reference sequence). V shed 4 bases and J shed 5 bases, with 8 bases lying between them. This CDR3 comprises 12 residues. The CDR3 DNA sequence: TGCAGTGCTATTTCGGGGACCGGGGAGCTGTTTTTT. Its protein is CSAISGTGELFF.

This clonotype was counted only a few times. The chain employs TRBV6-6 and TRBJ2-1; D uncertain. Deletions cut 0 bases from V and 6 bases from J, with 9 bases between. The CDR3 loop spans 14 amino acids. Germline V gene data show CDR1 as MNHNY and CDR2 as SVGAGI (reference sequence). The CDR3 sequence: CASSYSASSNEQFF. In DNA, the CDR3 is TGTGCCAGCAGTTACTCGGCTAGTAGCAATGAGCAGTTCTTC.

This clonotype was seen a few times. The chain recombines TRBV29-1 with TRBJ1-2; D uncertain. The CDR3 contains 12 residues. CDR1 is SQVTM and CDR2 is ANQGSEA in the germline V gene. With 7 bases removed from V and 1 base from J, the gap between germline ends came to 10 bases. CDR3 nucleotide sequence: TGCAGCGCCCGAAAGGGTAACTATGGCTACACCTTC. This codes for CSARKGNYGYTF.

This clonotype was picked up many times. This chain links TRBV15 with TRBJ2-1; D remains unclear. From germline, CDR1 is LNHNV and CDR2 YYDKDF (reference sequence). V lost 3 bases and J 2 bases, leaving 11 bases between the germline ends. The CDR3 covers 15 residues. The DNA of the CDR3 is TGTGCCACCAGCAGCGGTGCAGAACCCTACAATGAGCAGTTCTTC. The encoded protein is CATSSGAEPYNEQFF.

This clonotype has at least ten counts. J is TRBJ2-6 and V is TRBV9; 8 bases agree with TRBD2. Per the germline V gene, CDR1 is SGDLS and CDR2 is YYNGEE. The V gene end was trimmed by 9 bases and the J gene end by 0 bases; junction bases not matched to a gene: 5. The CDR3 covers 15 residues. CDR3 sequence reads: CATGRAASGANVLTF. CDR3 DNA sequence: TGTGCCACCGGGAGGGCAGCCTCTGGGGCCAACGTCCTGACTTTC.

This clonotype was seen ten or more times. The chain recombines TRBV19 with TRBJ1-1; TRBD1 is a possible D gene (5 bases). Germline values: CDR1 LNHDA, CDR2 SQIVND (reference sequence). This CDR3 is 14 amino acids long. The V and J ends lost 3 bases and 2 bases respectively, with 10 bases between them. The CDR3 bases are TGTGCCAGTAGTATGGGCAGGGCCAACACTGAAGCTTTCTTT. This gives the protein CASSMGRANTEAFF.

This chain connects TRBV7-9 to TRBJ2-7, with TRBD2 matching over 10 bases. The length of the CDR3 is 16 residues. Germline V CDR1 and CDR2: SEHNR, FQNEAQ (reference sequence). V lost 3 bases to trimming and J lost 2 bases; unmatched junction nucleotides: 7. The CDR3 nucleotides read TGTGCCAGCAGCTTGGTTGGACTAGCGGCTGCCTACGAGCAGTACTTC. As protein: CASSLVGLAAAYEQYF.

There are many counts of this clonotype. The rearrangement uses TRBV12-3 or TRBV12-4 and TRBJ1-5; D is possibly TRBD1 (5 bases). The CDR3 consists of 14 residues. The ends were cut back, 2 bases at V and 7 bases at J, with 12 bases in the middle. CDR3 in DNA: TGTGCCAGCAGTTTAAAGGCAGGGTTGCAGCCCCAGCATTTT. Translation: CASSLKAGLQPQHF.

This clonotype appeared a few times. J is TRBJ1-6 and V is TRBV12-3 or TRBV12-4, with TRBD1 matching over 8 bases. The CDR3 totals 16 residues. Trimming took 6 bases from V and 7 from J; bases not matched to a gene: 11. For the CDR3, the DNA is TGTGCCAGCAGGCAGAACGATCAGGGGGCGAATTCACCCCTCCACTTT. It encodes CASRQNDQGANSPLHF.